The subject of this entry is one TCR beta chain. CDR1 is MNHEY and CDR2 is SMNVEV in the germline V gene (reference sequence). With V trimmed by 5 bases and J by 5 bases, 7 bases remained unmatched. This CDR3 has 15 amino acids. TCRdb's table, derived via immunoSEQ multiplex PCR, lists solely in-frame clones and lacks some. The sample lists roughly 110,000 clones; just under 90% were seen once. This specimen belongs to a study of blood T cell repertoires in COVID-19. Study-level information: From the United States, Italy and Spain came samples of acute and convalescent COVID-19. In each case, the material was cDNA or gDNA derived from T cells, B-cell-depleted T cells, or PBMCs.

The chain combines TRBV27 with TRBJ1-1; 11 positions match TRBD1. The receptor comes from a woman in her fifties or sixties with acute or convalescent COVID-19. Sequencing input: peripheral blood. In DNA, the CDR3 is TGTGCCAGCAGTCCTCGGACAGGGGGCTGGACTGAAGCTTTCTTT. This sequence encodes CASSPRTGGWTEAFF.